This TCR beta chain stems from a study of T cells in Graves' hyperthyroidism and ophthalmopathy. Turning to the study itself: At the time of initial diagnosis and before any treatment, peripheral blood was collected.

The definition of stable Graves' hyperthyroidism was no ophthalmopathy progression within 18 months. Using more than 8 ml of fresh peripheral blood, PBMCs were prepared. The investigators amplified TCR beta CDR3 regions from RNA transcripts. HTBI primers were employed in a first-round RT-PCR of the TCR CDR3. TCRdb analysed the multiplex PCR reads with MiXCR anew, one entry per CDR3 protein. Counted here are 650,000 to 700,000 distinct CDR3 sequences, 15% to 20% occurring once; the ten biggest clones make up roughly a sixth. Study observations and caveats: Blood shared most expanded thyroid clonotypes above 0.001.

Trimming took 8 bases from V and 6 from J; bases not matched to a gene: 13. Looked up from germline, CDR1 is MDHEN and CDR2 is SYDVKM. This CDR3 has 15 residues. This clonotype was seen repeatedly, ten times or more. What it binds is unknown. This receptor was identified in a man in his fifties or sixties with Graves' hyperthyroidism. The sequenced sample consisted of blood. This chain uses TRBV28 with TRBJ2-7; the match to TRBD1 covers 10 bases. The CDR3 nucleotides read TGTGCCAGCTCCTTAACCGGGACAGGGGTGGCCGAGCAGTACTTC. Translated: CASSLTGTGVAEQYF.